This TCR beta chain was captured by sequencing in a study of shared clonotypes between healthy human individuals. The trim removed 1 base at V and 4 bases at J, leaving 6 bases unmatched. This CDR3 is 15 amino acids long. The V gene's germline CDR1 is SEHNR and CDR2 FQNEAQ (reference sequence). The naive CD8 fraction comprised CD45RO-negative cells positively selected for CCR7 and excluded terminally differentiated effector memory CD45RA+ cells. The assay was immunoSEQ multiplex PCR, and TCRdb's table has in-frame clones only and misses some. This table has around 2.1 million clones, approximately 94% appearing once.

This chain joins TRBV7-9 and TRBJ1-1; 7 bases match TRBD1. Sequencing was done on a sample of naive CD8+ T cells from PBMCs. This sequence was found in a man younger than 35 in good health. Some clones in this sample may be carry-over from other donors' samples. For the CDR3, the DNA is TGTGCCAGCAGCTTAGAGCCCCAGGGGGTCACTGAAGCTTTCTTT. Protein sequence: CASSLEPQGVTEAFF.